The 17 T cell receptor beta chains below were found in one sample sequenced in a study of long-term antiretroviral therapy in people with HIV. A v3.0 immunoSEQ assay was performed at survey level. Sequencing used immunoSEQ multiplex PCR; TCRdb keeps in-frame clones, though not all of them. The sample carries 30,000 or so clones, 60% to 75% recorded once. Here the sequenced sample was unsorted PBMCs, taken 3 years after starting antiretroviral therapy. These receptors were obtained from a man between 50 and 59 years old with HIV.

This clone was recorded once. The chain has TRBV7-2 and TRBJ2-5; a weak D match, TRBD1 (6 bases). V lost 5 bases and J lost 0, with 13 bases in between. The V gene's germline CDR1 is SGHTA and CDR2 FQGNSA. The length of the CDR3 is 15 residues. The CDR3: CASSRQGGDQETQYF. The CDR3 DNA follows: TGTGCCAGCAGCCGCCAAGGGGGAGACCAAGAGACCCAGTACTTC. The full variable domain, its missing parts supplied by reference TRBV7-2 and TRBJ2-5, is GAGVSQSPSNKVTEKGKDVELRCDPISGHTALYWYRQSLGQGLEFLIYFQGNSAPDKSGLPSDRFSAERTGGSVSTLTIQRTQQEDSAVYLCASSRQGGDQETQYFGPGTRLLVL.

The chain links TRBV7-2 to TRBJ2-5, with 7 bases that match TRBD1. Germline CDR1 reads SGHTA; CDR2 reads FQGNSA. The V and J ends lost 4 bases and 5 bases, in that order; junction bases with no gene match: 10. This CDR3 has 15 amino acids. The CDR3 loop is CASSSEGARRETQYF. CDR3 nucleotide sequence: TGTGCCAGCAGCTCAGAGGGGGCGCGGCGGGAGACCCAGTACTTC.

CDR3 nucleotides: TGCAGCGCCAGGGCCGGGACAAAAAACATTCAGTACTTC. This sequence encodes CSARAGTKNIQYF. The rearrangement links TRBV29-1 to TRBJ2-4, with D perhaps matching TRBD1 (6 bases). Germline CDR1 reads SQVTM; CDR2 reads ANQGSEA. Trimming removed 7 bases from V and 4 bases from J, with 14 bases in between. CDR3 size: 13 residues.

DNA of the CDR3: TGTGCCAGCAGTTACTCGGGACAGTGGGAAGACACCATATATTTT. Its protein product is CASSYSGQWEDTIYF. This chain links TRBV6-6 with TRBJ1-3, with TRBD1 matching 7 bases. Trimming took 0 bases from V and 8 from J; bases not matched to a gene: 7. The CDR3 extends over 15 amino acids. Germline loops: CDR1 MNHNY, CDR2 SVGAGI (reference sequence).

CDR3 coding DNA: TGCGCCAGCAGCTTGATCGGGATCGGGGAGAATAAGCAGTTCTTC. Encoded protein: CASSLIGIGENKQFF. The gene calls are TRBV5-1 and TRBJ2-1; D might be TRBD2 (5 bases). Trimming removed 1 base from V and 11 bases from J, with 19 bases in between. CDR1 SGHRS and CDR2 YFSETQ come from the germline V gene. There are 15 residues in the CDR3.

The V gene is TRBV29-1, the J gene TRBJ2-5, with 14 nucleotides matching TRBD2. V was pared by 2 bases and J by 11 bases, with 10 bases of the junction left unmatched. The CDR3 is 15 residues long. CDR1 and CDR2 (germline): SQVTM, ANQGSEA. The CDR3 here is CSVELETSGGAPQYF. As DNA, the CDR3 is TGCAGCGTTGAACTGGAGACTAGCGGGGGGGCCCCGCAGTACTTC.

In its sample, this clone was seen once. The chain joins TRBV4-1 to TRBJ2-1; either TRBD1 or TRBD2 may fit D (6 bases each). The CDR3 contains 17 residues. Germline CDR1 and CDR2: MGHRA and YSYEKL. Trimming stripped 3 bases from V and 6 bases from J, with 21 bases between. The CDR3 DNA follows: TGCGCCAGCAGCCAGGGGCGGGGCGCAGGGGCCGGCAATGAGCAGTTCTTC. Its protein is CASSQGRGAGAGNEQFF.

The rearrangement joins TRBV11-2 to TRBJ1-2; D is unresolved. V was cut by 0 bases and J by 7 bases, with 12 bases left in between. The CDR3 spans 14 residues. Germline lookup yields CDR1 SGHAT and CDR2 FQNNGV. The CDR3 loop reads CASSLDRDGPGYTF. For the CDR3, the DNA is TGTGCCAGCAGCTTAGATCGAGACGGTCCTGGCTACACCTTC.

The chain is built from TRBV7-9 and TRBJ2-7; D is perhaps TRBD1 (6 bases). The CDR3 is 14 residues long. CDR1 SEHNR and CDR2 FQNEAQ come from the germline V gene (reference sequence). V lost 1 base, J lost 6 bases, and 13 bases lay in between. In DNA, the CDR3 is TGTGCCAGCAGCTTAGTGGACAGACGACCCGAGCAGTACTTC. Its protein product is CASSLVDRRPEQYF.

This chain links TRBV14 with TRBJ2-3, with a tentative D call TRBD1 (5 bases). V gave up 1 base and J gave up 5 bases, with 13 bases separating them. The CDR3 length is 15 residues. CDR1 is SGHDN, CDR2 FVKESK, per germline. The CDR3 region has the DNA TGTGCCAGCAGCCAAGCCCACAGGATAATAGATACGCAGTATTTT. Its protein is CASSQAHRIIDTQYF.

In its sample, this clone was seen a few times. CDR3 nucleotides: TGTGCCAGCAGTAAGGGGTTCAAGGAAAAACTGTTTTTT. This gives the protein CASSKGFKEKLFF. The V gene is TRBV6-1, the J gene TRBJ1-4; D is possibly TRBD1 (5 bases). The CDR3 length is 13 residues. Trimming removed 5 bases from V and 8 bases from J, with 12 bases in between. Germline CDR1 is MNHNS and CDR2 is SASEGT.

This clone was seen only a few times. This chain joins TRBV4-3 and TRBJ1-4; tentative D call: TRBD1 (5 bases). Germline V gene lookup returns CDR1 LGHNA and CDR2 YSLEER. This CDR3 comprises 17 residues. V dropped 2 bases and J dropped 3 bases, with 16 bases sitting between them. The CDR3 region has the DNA TGCGCCAGCAGCCAACGGCCGGGGCCCGCAGCTAATGAAAAACTGTTTTTT. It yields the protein CASSQRPGPAANEKLFF.

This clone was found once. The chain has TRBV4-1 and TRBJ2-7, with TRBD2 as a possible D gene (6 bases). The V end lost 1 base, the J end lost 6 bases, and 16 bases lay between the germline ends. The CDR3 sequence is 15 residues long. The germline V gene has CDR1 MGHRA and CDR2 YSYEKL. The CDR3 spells CASSQVGGKSSEQYF. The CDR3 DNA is TGCGCCAGCAGCCAAGTCGGAGGGAAGAGTAGCGAGCAGTACTTC.

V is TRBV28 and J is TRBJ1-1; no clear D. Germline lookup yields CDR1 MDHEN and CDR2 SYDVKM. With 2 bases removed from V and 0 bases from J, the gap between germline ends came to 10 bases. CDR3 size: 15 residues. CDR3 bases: TGTGCCAGCAGTTTAGGACCGCGGGTGAACACTGAAGCTTTCTTT. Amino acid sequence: CASSLGPRVNTEAFF.

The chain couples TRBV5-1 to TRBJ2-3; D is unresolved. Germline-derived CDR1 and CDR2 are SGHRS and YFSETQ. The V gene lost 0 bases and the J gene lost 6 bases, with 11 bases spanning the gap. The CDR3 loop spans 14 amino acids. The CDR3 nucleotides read TGCGCCAGCAGCTTGGCCAGGCGTGGGGATACGCAGTATTTT. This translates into CASSLARRGDTQYF.

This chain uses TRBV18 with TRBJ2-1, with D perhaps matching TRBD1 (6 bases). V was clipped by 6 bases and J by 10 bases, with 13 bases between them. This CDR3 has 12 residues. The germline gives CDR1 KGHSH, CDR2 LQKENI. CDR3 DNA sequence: TGTGCCAGCTCGCAATACAGGGAGGAGCAGTTCTTC. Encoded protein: CASSQYREEQFF.

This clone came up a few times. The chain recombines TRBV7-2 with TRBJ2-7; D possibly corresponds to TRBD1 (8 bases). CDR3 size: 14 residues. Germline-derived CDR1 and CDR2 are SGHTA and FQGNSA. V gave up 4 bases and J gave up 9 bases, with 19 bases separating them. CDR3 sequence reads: CASSYGQGWEGQYF. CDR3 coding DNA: TGTGCCAGCAGCTACGGACAGGGTTGGGAGGGGCAGTACTTC.